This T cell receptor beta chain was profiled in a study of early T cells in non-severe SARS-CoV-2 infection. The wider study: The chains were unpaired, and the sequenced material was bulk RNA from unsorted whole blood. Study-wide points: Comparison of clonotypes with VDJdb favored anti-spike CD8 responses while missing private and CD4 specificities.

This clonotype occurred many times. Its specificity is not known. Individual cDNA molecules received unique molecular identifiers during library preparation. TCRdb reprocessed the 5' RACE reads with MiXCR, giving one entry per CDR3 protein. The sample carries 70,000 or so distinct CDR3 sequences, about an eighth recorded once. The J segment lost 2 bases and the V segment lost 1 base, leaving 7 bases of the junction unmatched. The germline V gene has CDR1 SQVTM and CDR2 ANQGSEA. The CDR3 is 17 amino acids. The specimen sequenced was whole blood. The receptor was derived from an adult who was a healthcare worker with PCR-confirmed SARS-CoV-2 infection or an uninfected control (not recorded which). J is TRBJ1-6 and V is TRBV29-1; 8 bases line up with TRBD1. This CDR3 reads CSVEGRGRMPYNSPLHF. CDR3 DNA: TGCAGCGTTGAAGGCAGGGGGCGCATGCCCTATAATTCACCCCTCCACTTT.